The clone carrying this TCR beta chain was seen ten or more times. The antigen is not known. The CDR3 has 14 amino acids. V was shortened by 3 bases and J by 1 base, with 9 bases between the two germline ends. This sample was included in a study of human T cells and chemical hapten exposure. Study background: Reading of the patch tests, which applied 0.01% DPC to the upper back, occurred at 6 days.

MiXCR was run by TCRdb on the RACE reads, yielding one entry per CDR3 protein. The sample has 350,000 to 400,000 distinct CDR3 sequences, roughly 4.6% seen once. The time point here: pre-sensitization, week 0. Treatment in this sample: therapeutic diphenylcyclopropenone sensitization with weekly scalp DPC. Study-wide results and limits: No shift was seen in TCRs above 1 in 1000 frequency with DPC sensitization. Compared with pre-sensitization or healthy control sets, expanded TCRs clustered more.

The starting material was whole blood, obtained in connection with sensitization to the hapten diphenylcyclopropenone (DPC). The chain recombines TRBV12-3 or TRBV12-4 with TRBJ1-1; D is unresolved. The TCR comes from a woman between 45 and 65 years old with alopecia areata. Some clones in this sample may be carry-over from other donors' samples. The CDR3 DNA is TGTGCCAGCAGTTTGAAGAGGGCGAACACTGAAGCTTTCTTT. Translating gives CASSLKRANTEAFF.